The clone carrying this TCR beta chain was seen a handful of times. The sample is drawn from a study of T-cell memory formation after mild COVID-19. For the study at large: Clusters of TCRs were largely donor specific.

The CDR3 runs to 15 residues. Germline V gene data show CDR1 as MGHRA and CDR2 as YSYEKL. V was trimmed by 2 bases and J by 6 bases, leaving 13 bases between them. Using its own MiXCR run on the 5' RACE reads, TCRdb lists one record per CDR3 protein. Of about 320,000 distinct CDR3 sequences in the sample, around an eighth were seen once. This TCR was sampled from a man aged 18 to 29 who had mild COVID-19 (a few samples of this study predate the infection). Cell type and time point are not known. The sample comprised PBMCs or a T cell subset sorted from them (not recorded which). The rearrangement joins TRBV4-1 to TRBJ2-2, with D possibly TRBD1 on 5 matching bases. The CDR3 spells CASSQLLGVPGELFF. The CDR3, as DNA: TGCGCCAGCAGCCAACTATTAGGGGTTCCCGGGGAGCTGTTTTTT.